The clone carrying this T cell receptor beta chain was recorded at least ten times. Its cognate antigen is unknown. One entry per CDR3 protein, called by TCRdb with MiXCR from the reads. Here the sample spans more than 500,000 distinct CDR3 sequences, approximately 16% being singletons. This sample is drawn from a study of T cell repertoires in cytomegalovirus infection. As for the study in general: CMV infection together with matching HLA type was indicated by public TCR beta signatures. Study findings and constraints: Summed frequency of shared TCR beta families picked out CMV carriers who also had the relevant HLA.

There are 18 residues in the CDR3. The ends were cut back, 7 bases at V and 0 bases at J, with 25 bases in the middle. Germline V gene lookup returns CDR1 SGHRS and CDR2 YFSETQ. This receptor was identified in a human donor in good health (CMV status not recorded). Some clones in this sample may be carry-over from other donors' samples. Sequencing was performed on CD8+ T cells from PBMCs. The gene calls are TRBV5-1 and TRBJ1-1, with a possible D match to TRBD1 (5 bases). The chain's CDR3 is CASPGSRQRRPMNTEAFF. The CDR3 coding sequence is TGCGCCAGCCCCGGTTCCCGACAGAGAAGACCAATGAACACTGAAGCTTTCTTT.